The entry that follows covers one TCR beta chain sequence. These data belong to a study of T cell changes during pregnancy in multiple sclerosis. Sequenced by immunoSEQ multiplex PCR; TCRdb stores in-frame clones only, minus some. Seen here are 35,000 to 45,000 clones, more than 90% observed once, and the top ten hold roughly 1.2%. V was trimmed by 1 base and J by 10 bases, leaving 12 bases between them. This CDR3 has 14 amino acids. CDR1 is SGHDT, CDR2 YYEEEE, per germline. Sequenced material: peripheral blood, taken before pregnancy. J is TRBJ1-6 and V is TRBV5-6, with a possible D match to TRBD1 (6 bases). The clonotype was recovered from a female donor with multiple sclerosis, enrolled in a pregnancy study. The CDR3 reads CASSLSGGQSPLHF. The CDR3 DNA reads as TGTGCCAGCAGCTTGTCGGGGGGACAATCACCCCTCCACTTT.